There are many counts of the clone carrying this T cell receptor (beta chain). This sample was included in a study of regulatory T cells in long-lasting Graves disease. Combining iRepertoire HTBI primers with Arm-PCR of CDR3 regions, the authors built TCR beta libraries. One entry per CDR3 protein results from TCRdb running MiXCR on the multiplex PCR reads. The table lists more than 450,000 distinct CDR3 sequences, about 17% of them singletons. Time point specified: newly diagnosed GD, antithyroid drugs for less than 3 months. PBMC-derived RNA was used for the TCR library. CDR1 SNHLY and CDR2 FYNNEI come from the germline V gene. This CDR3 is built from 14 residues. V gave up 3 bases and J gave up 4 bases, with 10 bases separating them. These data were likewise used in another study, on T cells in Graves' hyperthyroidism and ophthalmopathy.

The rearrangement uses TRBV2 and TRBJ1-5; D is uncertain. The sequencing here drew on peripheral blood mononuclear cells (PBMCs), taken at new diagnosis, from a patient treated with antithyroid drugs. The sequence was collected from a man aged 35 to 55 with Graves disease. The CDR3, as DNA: TGTGCCAGCAGTGATGGGTTTCAGAATCAGCCCCAGCATTTT. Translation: CASSDGFQNQPQHF.